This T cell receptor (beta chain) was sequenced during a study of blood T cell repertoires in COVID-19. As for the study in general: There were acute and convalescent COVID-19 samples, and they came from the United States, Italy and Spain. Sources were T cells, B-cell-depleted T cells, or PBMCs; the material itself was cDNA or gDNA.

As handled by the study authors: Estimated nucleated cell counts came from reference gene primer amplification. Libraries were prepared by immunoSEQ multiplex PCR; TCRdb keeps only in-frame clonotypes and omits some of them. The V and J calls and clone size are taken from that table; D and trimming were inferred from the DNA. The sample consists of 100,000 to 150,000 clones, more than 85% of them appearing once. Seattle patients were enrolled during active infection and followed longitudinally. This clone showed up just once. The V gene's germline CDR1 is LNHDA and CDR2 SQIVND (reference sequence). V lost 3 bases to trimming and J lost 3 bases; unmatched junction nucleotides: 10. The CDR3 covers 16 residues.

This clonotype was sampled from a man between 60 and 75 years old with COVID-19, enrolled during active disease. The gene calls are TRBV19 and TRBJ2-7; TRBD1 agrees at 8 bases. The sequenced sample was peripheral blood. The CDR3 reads CASSMGSGGHVYEQYF. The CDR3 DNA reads TGTGCCAGTAGTATGGGGTCAGGGGGCCACGTCTACGAGCAGTACTTC.